Below, 25 T cell receptor beta chains from the same sample are listed, as sequenced in a study of T cell responses to AZD1222 COVID-19 vaccine. Sequenced by immunoSEQ multiplex PCR; TCRdb stores in-frame clones only, minus some. The sample includes about 160,000 clones, about nine tenths of them seen just once. This sample comprised peripheral blood, obtained 28 days after the second AZD1222 dose. The receptors derive from an adult who received the AZD1222 COVID-19 vaccine.

V gene TRBV30 combines with J gene TRBJ1-2, with 9 bases aligning to TRBD1. Germline V CDR1 and CDR2: GTSNPN, SVGIG (reference sequence). This CDR3 spans 15 amino acids. Trimming removed 2 bases from V and 8 bases from J; junction bases left unmatched: 12. The CDR3 reads CAWSLNRDRDVGYTF. In nucleotides, the CDR3 is TGTGCCTGGAGTTTGAACCGGGACAGGGATGTGGGCTACACCTTC.

The rearrangement joins TRBV12-2 to TRBJ2-1; TRBD2 is the table's D call, not checked against the DNA. TRBV12-2 has pseudogene status. The CDR3 is 18 residues long. CDR3 in amino acids: CASRPISRGRESYNEQFF. The CDR3 DNA follows: TGTGCAAGTCGCCCTATATCACGCGGGAGAGAGTCCTACAATGAGCAGTTCTTC.

The gene calls are TRBV29-1 and TRBJ1-1; D is perhaps TRBD1 (6 bases). V lost 4 bases and J 4 bases, leaving 7 bases between the germline ends. Per germline, CDR1 SQVTM and CDR2 ANQGSEA. The CDR3 covers 11 residues. CDR3 loop: CSVVQGTEAFF. The CDR3 region has the DNA TGCAGCGTTGTACAGGGCACTGAAGCTTTCTTT.

The gene calls are TRBV19 and TRBJ2-2, with TRBD1 matching 7 bases. Germline assignment: CDR1 LNHDA and CDR2 SQIVND (reference sequence). J gave up 4 bases and V 6 bases, and 5 bases lay outside the gene matches. This CDR3 spans 14 amino acids. CDR3 sequence reads: CASRRQGTTGELFF. DNA of the CDR3: TGTGCCAGTAGAAGACAGGGCACCACCGGGGAGCTGTTTTTT.

The genes are TRBV19 and TRBJ1-1; weak D call: TRBD1 (6 bases). The germline V gene has CDR1 LNHDA and CDR2 SQIVND (reference sequence). The CDR3 totals 16 residues. Trimming took 6 bases from V and 5 from J, leaving 22 bases between them. The CDR3 nucleotides read TGTGCCAGTAGCATTATAATCCCGGGGGCAGGGACTGAAGCTTTCTTT. Translated: CASSIIIPGAGTEAFF.

The chain joins TRBV5-6 to TRBJ2-3, with 7 bases lining up with TRBD2. This CDR3 contains 15 residues. Trimming removed 2 bases from V and 0 bases from J; junction bases left unmatched: 3. Germline CDR1 is SGHDT and CDR2 is YYEEEE. CDR3 sequence reads: CASSLGTTSTDTQYF. The CDR3, as DNA: TGTGCCAGCAGCTTAGGGACTACAAGCACAGATACGCAGTATTTT.

This chain links TRBV18 with TRBJ1-2; 11 bases are shared with TRBD1. The CDR3 is made up of 17 amino acids. Looked up from germline, CDR1 is KGHSH and CDR2 is LQKENI. V shed 8 bases, J shed 4 bases, and the junction held 15 bases outside the gene matches. This chain's CDR3 is CASPPADRGPLFYGYTF. DNA of the CDR3: TGTGCCAGCCCCCCAGCGGACAGGGGGCCATTATTCTATGGCTACACCTTC.

V is TRBV11-2 and J is TRBJ1-2; 8 bases agree with TRBD1. Germline values: CDR1 SGHAT, CDR2 FQNNGV. The CDR3 is made up of 13 amino acids. V was pared by 6 bases and J by 7 bases, with 7 bases of the junction left unmatched. This CDR3 reads CASRSGQGSGYTF. The CDR3 DNA sequence: TGTGCCAGCAGATCCGGACAGGGAAGTGGCTACACCTTC.

A note on this clone: The sample has other DNA sequences that encode this CDR3 too. The gene calls are TRBV5-4 and TRBJ2-7; the match to TRBD1 covers 7 bases. Per germline, CDR1 SGHNT and CDR2 YYREEE (reference sequence). V shed 5 bases, J shed 2 bases, and the junction held 4 bases outside the gene matches. There are 13 residues in the CDR3. The CDR3 coding sequence is TGTGCCAGCAGAGCCGACAGGGCCTACGAGCAGTACTTC. Translation: CASRADRAYEQYF.

This clone turned up a few times. This CDR3 reads CASSQGGQPQHF. As DNA, the CDR3 is TGTGCCAGCAGCCAAGGGGGTCAGCCCCAGCATTTT. The J gene is TRBJ1-5, the V gene TRBV3-1 (or the pseudogene TRBV3-2); no clear D. V lost 1 base to trimming and J lost 6 bases, with 4 bases between them. This CDR3 region has 12 residues. The germline V gene encodes CDR1 LGHDT and CDR2 YNNKEL (reference sequence).

The chain carries TRBV27 and TRBJ2-7; TRBD2 agrees at 8 bases. Trimming cost V 5 bases and J 4 bases; bases outside gene matches: 7. This CDR3 has 14 residues. CDR1 is MNHEY, CDR2 SMNVEV, per germline (reference sequence). In nucleotides, the CDR3 is TGTGCCAGCAGTCCCGCGGGGGGAGGGTACGAGCAGTACTTC. Translated: CASSPAGGGYEQYF.

This clone was detected only a few times. For the CDR3, the DNA is TGTGCCAGCAGCTCAGGACAGGGCTGGGACTATGGCTACACCTTC. It specifies CASSSGQGWDYGYTF. The V and J genes are TRBV7-9 and TRBJ1-2, with TRBD1 matching over 8 bases. The CDR3 consists of 15 residues. Germline-derived CDR1 and CDR2 are SEHNR and FQNEAQ (reference sequence). Trimming cost V 4 bases and J 3 bases; bases outside gene matches: 7.

This chain connects TRBV12-3 or TRBV12-4 to TRBJ1-2; the match to TRBD1 covers 7 bases. This CDR3 comprises 13 residues. The V gene end was trimmed by 8 bases and the J gene end by 7 bases; junction bases not matched to a gene: 10. The DNA for the CDR3 is TGTGCCAGCGGATGGGAGGGGGCAGGTGGCTACACCTTC. Protein sequence: CASGWEGAGGYTF.

The chain joins TRBV2 to TRBJ2-1; 9 bases fit TRBD2. After removal of 10 bases from V and 7 bases from J, the junction contained 8 bases not matched to a gene. Germline-derived CDR1 and CDR2 are SNHLY and FYNNEI. This CDR3 contains 13 residues. CDR3 region: CAKRLADPNEQFF. CDR3 nucleotide sequence: TGTGCCAAAAGACTAGCGGATCCTAATGAGCAGTTCTTC.

The chain has TRBV6-5 and TRBJ1-1; D may be TRBD1 (5 bases). The germline CDR1 and CDR2 sequences are MNHEY and SVGAGI. The CDR3 has 14 residues. Trimming removed 7 bases at V and 4 bases at J, with 16 bases between. The CDR3, as DNA: TGTGCCAGCATTCCAGGGCCCCAGACCACTGAAGCTTTCTTT. It translates to CASIPGPQTTEAFF.

The chain links TRBV27 to TRBJ1-1; maybe TRBD1 (5 bases). V shed 6 bases and J shed 8 bases, with 19 bases lying between them. From germline, CDR1 is MNHEY and CDR2 SMNVEV (reference sequence). This CDR3 is 14 amino acids long. DNA of the CDR3: TGTGCCAGCAGCCCGCCCCTGGGGGGAATGGAAGCTTTCTTT. Its translation: CASSPPLGGMEAFF.

This chain joins TRBV27 and TRBJ2-5; the D is unclear. The CDR3 runs 15 residues. The V and J ends lost 1 base and 0 bases respectively, with 9 bases between them. Germline V gives CDR1 MNHEY, CDR2 SMNVEV (reference sequence). In DNA form, the CDR3 reads TGTGCCAGCAGTTTATTAGCAAGCCACCAAGAGACCCAGTACTTC. Translated: CASSLLASHQETQYF.

J is TRBJ1-5 and V is TRBV15; D is uncertain. The CDR3 is 14 residues long. Trimming left V 2 bases short and J 11 bases short, with 16 bases between. Germline assignment: CDR1 LNHNV and CDR2 YYDKDF (reference sequence). The CDR3 region has the DNA TGTGCCACCAGCAGACGTACGGCAGGCCGGGCCCAGCATTTT. Protein: CATSRRTAGRAQHF. Together with reference TRBV15 and TRBJ1-5, the CDR3 gives the full variable domain: DAMVIQNPRYQVTQFGKPVTLSCSQTLNHNVMYWYQQKSSQAPKLLFHYYDKDFNNEADTPDNFQSRRPNTSFCFLDIRSPGLGDTAMYLCATSRRTAGRAQHFGDGTRLSIL.

The chain has TRBV5-4 and TRBJ2-5; possible D gene TRBD2, 7 bases. V lost 6 bases to trimming and J lost 4 bases, with 22 bases between them. The CDR3 sequence is 16 residues long. Germline loops: CDR1 SGHNT, CDR2 YYREEE (reference sequence). CDR3 amino acids: CASNILGGRGGETQYF. The CDR3 DNA sequence: TGTGCCAGCAACATCCTCGGCGGGAGAGGGGGAGAGACCCAGTACTTC.

This clone was counted once. This chain links TRBV9 with TRBJ1-5; the match to TRBD1 covers 11 bases. V shed 3 bases, J shed 5 bases, and the junction held 1 base outside the gene matches. The CDR3 loop spans 14 amino acids. CDR1 is SGDLS and CDR2 is YYNGEE in the germline V gene. The CDR3 loop reads CASSAGQGDQPQHF. The CDR3 DNA reads as TGTGCCAGCAGCGCGGGACAGGGGGATCAGCCCCAGCATTTT.

Only one count was recorded for this clone. The chain combines TRBV6-1 with TRBJ1-6; TRBD1 is a possible D gene (5 bases). Germline CDR1 MNHNS, CDR2 SASEGT. This CDR3 comprises 17 residues. The ends were cut back, 2 bases at V and 0 bases at J, with 11 bases in the middle. The CDR3 nucleotides are TGTGCCAGCAGTGAACGCGGGGGACCCTCCTATAATTCACCCCTCCACTTT. This encodes CASSERGGPSYNSPLHF.

This chain joins TRBV18 and TRBJ2-3; TRBD1 might be the D (6 bases). Per germline, CDR1 KGHSH and CDR2 LQKENI. V was cut by 0 bases and J by 0 bases, with 13 bases left in between. This CDR3 comprises 17 residues. This CDR3 reads CASSPPWTATSTDTQYF. The CDR3 DNA follows: TGTGCCAGCTCACCACCCTGGACAGCAACTAGCACAGATACGCAGTATTTT. Full variable domain (outside the CDR3, taken from reference TRBV18 and TRBJ2-3): NAGVMQNPRHLVRRRGQEARLRCSPMKGHSHVYWYRQLPEEGLKFMVYLQKENIIDESGMPKERFSAEFPKEGPSILRIQQVVRGDSAAYFCASSPPWTATSTDTQYFGPGTRLTVL.

The chain combines TRBV4-1 with TRBJ1-5, with 7 nucleotides matching TRBD1. V shed 4 bases, J shed 3 bases, and the junction held 6 bases outside the gene matches. Germline V CDR1 and CDR2: MGHRA, YSYEKL. This CDR3 contains 15 residues. The CDR3 protein is CASSPRDSFNQPQHF. CDR3 DNA: TGCGCCAGCAGCCCGCGGGACAGCTTCAATCAGCCCCAGCATTTT.

The CDR3 DNA reads as TGTGCCAGCAGTCCCTTTGAGGGCGATCAGCCCCAGCATTTT. Translating it yields CASSPFEGDQPQHF. This chain connects TRBV27 to TRBJ1-5; the D is unclear. Germline assignment: CDR1 MNHEY and CDR2 SMNVEV (reference sequence). The CDR3 runs 14 residues. Trimming took 5 bases from V and 5 from J, leaving 13 bases between them.

V is TRBV7-2 and J is TRBJ1-6, with unresolved D. CDR1 and CDR2 from the germline V gene are SGHTA and FQGNSA. Trimming took off 10 bases at V and 0 bases at J, with 13 bases between the two ends. The CDR3 covers 15 residues. The CDR3 loop is CATTTETSYNSPLHF. Here the CDR3 DNA reads TGTGCCACCACAACAGAGACCTCCTATAATTCACCCCTCCACTTT. The full variable domain, in which reference TRBV7-2 and TRBJ1-6 provide the parts outside the CDR3, is GAGVSQSPSNKVTEKGKDVELRCDPISGHTALYWYRQSLGQGLEFLIYFQGNSAPDKSGLPSDRFSAERTGGSVSTLTIQRTQQEDSAVYLCATTTETSYNSPLHFGNGTRLTVT.